This T cell receptor (beta chain) emerged from a study of cytomegalovirus exposure and HLA in healthy donors. General study points: With further analysis later on, most CMV-associated TCR beta chains appeared HLA-restricted.

The donors comprised healthy bone marrow donors. As regards this clone: Antigen unknown.

This CDR3 is built from 14 residues. Germline V gene lookup returns CDR1 SGHRS and CDR2 YFSETQ. V lost 0 bases and J 5 bases, leaving 12 bases between the germline ends. Primers: 60 Vbeta forward and 13 Jbeta reverse. Repertoires were generated with immunoSEQ multiplex PCR, while TCRdb's copy carries only in-frame clones and drops some. The table records some 190,000 clones, more than 65% of them present only once. This sequence originates from a woman in her 30s in good health and CMV-seropositive. The gene calls are TRBV5-1 and TRBJ2-7, with D tentatively TRBD2 (5 bases). Sequencing was done on a sample of PBMCs. This CDR3 reads CASSLAGTHHEQYF. Here the CDR3 DNA reads TGCGCCAGCAGCTTGGCGGGAACCCACCACGAGCAGTACTTC.